The rows below give T cell receptor beta chains drawn from one sample of a study of T cell responses to AZD1222 COVID-19 vaccine. Assay used: immunoSEQ multiplex PCR; TCRdb lists only in-frame clones, some missing. Of around 120,000 clones in the sample, around 89% were seen once. The sequences come from peripheral blood, collected on day 0 of MenACWY control vaccination. These receptors originate from an adult in good health. CDR3s include the opening cysteine and the closing phenylalanine or tryptophan. D genes are given only for firm matches.

D gene: -
J gene: TRBJ2-7
CDR3 length: 14
V gene: TRBV7-2
CDR3 DNA: TGTGCCAGCAGCCGCGGGACAGACCGAGGGGAGCAGTACTTC
CDR3 protein: CASSRGTDRGEQYF

D gene: TRBD2
J gene: TRBJ2-7
CDR3 length: 14
V gene: TRBV10-3
CDR3 DNA: TGTGCCTCGGGGGGGACGGAAAGCTCCTACGAGCAGTACTTC
CDR3 protein: CASGGTESSYEQYF

D gene: -
J gene: TRBJ2-7
CDR3 length: 14
V gene: TRBV19
CDR3 DNA: TGTGCCAGTAGTAACCGCAGGGGCGGCTACGAGCAGTACTTC
CDR3 protein: CASSNRRGGYEQYF

D gene: -
J gene: TRBJ1-1
CDR3 length: 13
V gene: TRBV19
CDR3 DNA: TGTGCCAGTAGTATAGCTTCGACAGCCGAAGCTTTCTTT
CDR3 protein: CASSIASTAEAFF

D gene: -
J gene: TRBJ1-2
CDR3 length: 12
V gene: TRBV7-8
CDR3 DNA: TGTGCCAGCAGCCCGGACGTTGAAGGCTACACCTTC
CDR3 protein: CASSPDVEGYTF

D gene: TRBD1
J gene: TRBJ2-5
CDR3 length: 19
V gene: TRBV11-2
CDR3 DNA: TGTGCCAGCAGCTTAGATTGGCTGCGACAGGGGGTCGGCCAAGAGACCCAGTACTTC
CDR3 protein: CASSLDWLRQGVGQETQYF

D gene: -
J gene: TRBJ2-7
CDR3 length: 13
V gene: TRBV3-1/TRBV3-2
CDR3 DNA: TGTGCCAGCAGCCCGCTGACACTTTCCGAGCAGTACTTC
CDR3 protein: CASSPLTLSEQYF

D gene: -
J gene: TRBJ2-2
CDR3 length: 15
V gene: TRBV7-2
CDR3 DNA: TGTGCCAGCAGCTTCCGGGACTTAAACACCGGGGAGCTGTTTTTT
CDR3 protein: CASSFRDLNTGELFF

D gene: -
J gene: TRBJ2-6
CDR3 length: 13
V gene: TRBV9
CDR3 DNA: TGTGCCAGCAGCGTGCCCGGGGCCAACGTCCTGACTTTC
CDR3 protein: CASSVPGANVLTF

D gene: TRBD2
J gene: TRBJ2-7
CDR3 length: 14
V gene: TRBV5-1
CDR3 DNA: TGCGCCAGCCGCGGGACTAGCGGAGCCTACGAGCAGTACTTC
CDR3 protein: CASRGTSGAYEQYF

D gene: TRBD1
J gene: TRBJ2-3
CDR3 length: 17
V gene: TRBV5-5
CDR3 DNA: TGTGCCAGCAGCTTGTCTGGGACAGGGGGCCCCACAGATACGCAGTATTTT
CDR3 protein: CASSLSGTGGPTDTQYF

D gene: -
J gene: TRBJ1-2
CDR3 length: 14
V gene: TRBV4-1
CDR3 DNA: TGCGCCAGCAGCCAAGGTACAGGGAGTTATGGCTACACCTTC
CDR3 protein: CASSQGTGSYGYTF

D gene: TRBD1
J gene: TRBJ2-6
CDR3 length: 14
V gene: TRBV18
CDR3 DNA: TGTGCCAGCTCACGGGACCGACAGGGCAACGTCCTGACTTTC
CDR3 protein: CASSRDRQGNVLTF

D gene: -
J gene: TRBJ2-1
CDR3 length: 14
V gene: TRBV19
CDR3 DNA: TGTGCCAGTAGTATAATTAAGGGGTCGGGTGAGCAGTTCTTC
CDR3 protein: CASSIIKGSGEQFF

D gene: -
J gene: TRBJ2-7
CDR3 length: 12
V gene: TRBV7-8
CDR3 DNA: TGTGCCAGCAGCCCCGACAGGTTTCAGCAGTACTTC
CDR3 protein: CASSPDRFQQYF

D gene: -
J gene: TRBJ1-1
CDR3 length: 16
V gene: TRBV19
CDR3 DNA: TGTGCCAGTAGTCCACCGACAGGAGAGATGAACACTGAAGCTTTCTTT
CDR3 protein: CASSPPTGEMNTEAFF

D gene: -
J gene: TRBJ2-7
CDR3 length: 15
V gene: TRBV10-1
CDR3 DNA: TGCGCCAGCAGTGAGTTGGCGGGACTGAACTACGAGCAGTACTTC
CDR3 protein: CASSELAGLNYEQYF

D gene: -
J gene: TRBJ2-2
CDR3 length: 13
V gene: TRBV15
CDR3 DNA: TGTGCCACCAGCAGTGGGCTCCTCGGGGAGCTGTTTTTT
CDR3 protein: CATSSGLLGELFF